A selection of T cell receptor beta chains follows, all from one sample in a study of cytomegalovirus exposure and HLA in healthy donors. Measured with immunoSEQ multiplex PCR; TCRdb has only the in-frame clones, and not every one. The data show roughly 140,000 clones, 75% to 80% seen once. The sample comprised PBMCs. The receptors were gathered from a male donor in good health and CMV-seronegative. The CDR3 runs from the conserved cysteine through the conserved F or W. Each record gives: D gene, J gene, clone size, V gene, CDR3 DNA, CDR3 protein. A D gene is named only where the DNA matches it firmly. For some rows the clone size is stated as once, few or many, or as a class when expanded; others skip it.

TRBD1	TRBJ2-5	NA	TRBV2	TGTGCCAGCAGTGAACAGGGGGCCGGGACCCAGTACTTC	CASSEQGAGTQYF
TRBD2	TRBJ2-7	NA	TRBV2	TGTGCCAGCAGCGTCGAGGGACTAGCGGGAGCGCGCGAGCAGTACTTC	CASSVEGLAGAREQYF
TRBD2	TRBJ2-5	NA	TRBV19	TGTGCCAGTAGTATAGTGAGCGGGGGGCCCGGCGAGACCCAGTACTTC	CASSIVSGGPGETQYF
TRBD1	TRBJ2-5	NA	TRBV30	TGTGCCTGGAGTGTTGGACAGGGGGCTGTAGAGACCCAGTACTTC	CAWSVGQGAVETQYF
NA	TRBJ1-2	NA	TRBV19	TGTGCCAGTAGTTCGGGGGGCCCGTTTACAGTCTATGGCTACACCTTC	CASSSGGPFTVYGYTF
NA	TRBJ2-6	NA	TRBV19	TGTGCCAGTAGCAGCGTGGCAGCCGCCTCTGGGGCCAACGTCCTGACTTTC	CASSSVAAASGANVLTF
NA	TRBJ1-1	NA	TRBV19	TGTGCCAGTAGTATTTCGGGGTATGACACTGAAGCTTTCTTT	CASSISGYDTEAFF
TRBD1	TRBJ1-5	NA	TRBV7-9	TGTGCCAGCAGCCAGACAGGGGAGGGTCAGCCCCAGCATTTT	CASSQTGEGQPQHF
TRBD1	TRBJ1-2	NA	TRBV5-6	TGTGCCAGCAGCTTGGGCGGGACAGGGAACTATGGCTACACCTTC	CASSLGGTGNYGYTF
TRBD1	TRBJ2-3	once	TRBV5-6	TGTGCCAGCAGCTTGGCAGGGGGCGACGGGGGCTGGGCAGATACGCAGTATTTT	CASSLAGGDGGWADTQYF
TRBD2	TRBJ2-1	NA	TRBV5-1	TGCGCCAGCAGGACTAGCGGGGCTGGTGAGCAGTTCTTC	CASRTSGAGEQFF
TRBD2	TRBJ2-1	few	TRBV5-3	TGTGCCAGAAGCTTGATTGGACTAGCGGGAGGTTCCTACAATGAGCAGTTCTTC	CARSLIGLAGGSYNEQFF
NA	TRBJ2-7	NA	TRBV7-9	TGTTCCAGCACCTCCCCTCGTGGTGAGGCCGGCGAGCAGTACTTC	CSSTSPRGEAGEQYF
TRBD2	TRBJ2-3	NA	TRBV7-2	TGTGCCAGCAGCTCGCCGTTCCCTAGCGGGGGGGCGGATACGCAGTATTTT	CASSSPFPSGGADTQYF
TRBD1	TRBJ2-1	NA	TRBV10-2	TGCGCCAGCAGTCAGACAGGGGTAGGATCCAATGAGCAGTTCTTC	CASSQTGVGSNEQFF
NA	TRBJ2-2	NA	TRBV7-6	TGTGCCAGCAGCTTAGACAGGACGAACACCGGGGAGCTGTTTTTT	CASSLDRTNTGELFF
NA	TRBJ1-5	once	TRBV11-2	TGTGCCAGCAGCTACGACGGGGGCAATCAGCCCCAGCATTTT	CASSYDGGNQPQHF
NA	TRBJ2-3	once	TRBV5-1	TGCGCCAGCAGCTCCGGACAGAAATATACCACAGATACGCAGTATTTT	CASSSGQKYTTDTQYF
NA	TRBJ2-7	NA	TRBV2	TGTGCCAGCAGGGCGGGGTCCTACAGTTCCTACGAGCAGTACTTC	CASRAGSYSSYEQYF
TRBD1	TRBJ1-1	NA	TRBV2	TGTGCCAGCAGTAAAAACAGGGGGGACGATGAAGCTTTCTTT	CASSKNRGDDEAFF
NA	TRBJ2-5	NA	TRBV18	TGTGCCAGCTCACCCTTGTCAGAGACCCAGTACTTC	CASSPLSETQYF
TRBD1	TRBJ2-1	NA	TRBV15	TGTGCCACCAGCGTGGGACAGGGTCACGTTGGGGAGCAGTTCTTC	CATSVGQGHVGEQFF
NA	TRBJ1-5	NA	TRBV10-3	TGTGCCACAGGGCCTTATGGGGTCGGTACCCACAATCAGCCCCAGCATTTT	CATGPYGVGTHNQPQHF
TRBD1	TRBJ2-2	few	TRBV19	TGTGCCAGTAGTATGGGGGACAGGGGGCGATCCGGGGAGCTGTTTTTT	CASSMGDRGRSGELFF
NA	TRBJ1-1	NA	TRBV7-9	TGTGCCAGCAGCTTCCCGGGGAACACTGAAGCTTTCTTT	CASSFPGNTEAFF
TRBD1	TRBJ2-6	NA	TRBV30	TGTGCCTGGAGTGAACAGGGGGCGGCTGGGGCCAACGTCCTGACTTTC	CAWSEQGAAGANVLTF
TRBD1	TRBJ2-2	NA	TRBV5-4	TGTGCCAGCAGCGCGGACAGGGCGGCCGGGGAGCTGTTTTTT	CASSADRAAGELFF
NA	TRBJ1-1	NA	TRBV12-5	TGTGCTAGTGGTTTGGACAGGTATCAGTACGGGAACACTGAAGCTTTCTTT	CASGLDRYQYGNTEAFF
NA	TRBJ2-2	NA	TRBV30	TGTGCCTGGACCCTAGTCGCCGGGGAGCTGTTTTTT	CAWTLVAGELFF
NA	TRBJ2-5	NA	TRBV18	TGTGCCAGCTCACCCCCCGAGGAGACCCAGTACTTC	CASSPPEETQYF
TRBD1	TRBJ2-2	NA	TRBV7-9	TGTTCCAGCAGCATTCCCGGGACAGGACCGAACACCGGGGAGCTGTTTTTT	CSSSIPGTGPNTGELFF
NA	TRBJ2-5	NA	TRBV7-9	TGTTCCAGCAGCTTGCGTGGAACGCGCGACGCGGGGGAGACCCAGTACTTC	CSSSLRGTRDAGETQYF
NA	TRBJ2-7	once	TRBV2	TGTGCCAGCAGTGTACGAGGGAAGAACGAGCAGTACTTC	CASSVRGKNEQYF
NA	TRBJ1-2	NA	TRBV7-9	TGTTCCAGCAGCTTAGTGTTTGCGGGATTCGGCTACACCTTC	CSSSLVFAGFGYTF
TRBD2	TRBJ2-2	NA	TRBV9	TGTGCCAGCAGCGTAGGGGGCCTAGCGGTGCACACCGGGGAGCTGTTTTTT	CASSVGGLAVHTGELFF
TRBD2	TRBJ2-1	NA	TRBV9	TGTGCCAGCAGCGTAGGACTAGCTCCCCACAATGAGCAGTTCTTC	CASSVGLAPHNEQFF
TRBD1	TRBJ2-2	NA	TRBV19	TGTGCCAGTAGTTCGGACAGGGTGACCGGGGAGCTGTTTTTT	CASSSDRVTGELFF
NA	TRBJ1-6	NA	TRBV9	TGTGCCAGCAGCTTGGACAGTGATTCACCCCTCCACTTT	CASSLDSDSPLHF
NA	TRBJ2-7	NA	TRBV28	TGTGCCAGCAGTTTGACCGGGAAGCCCTACGAGCAGTACTTC	CASSLTGKPYEQYF
TRBD1	TRBJ2-1	NA	TRBV6-4	TGTGCCAGCAGTCCGGGACAGGGGAGGTACAATGAGCAGTTCTTC	CASSPGQGRYNEQFF
NA	TRBJ1-1	NA	TRBV19	TGTGCCAGTAGTATAGATCTGACAGACAACACTGAAGCTTTCTTT	CASSIDLTDNTEAFF
NA	TRBJ1-1	few	TRBV10-3	TGTGCCATCAGTGAGTCGACAGACACTGAAGCTTTCTTT	CAISESTDTEAFF
TRBD2	TRBJ2-2	NA	TRBV2	TGTGCCAGCCGGGCGACTAGCGGGGCCCGGGGGACCGGGGAGCTGTTTTTT	CASRATSGARGTGELFF
TRBD2	TRBJ2-1	few	TRBV7-2	TGTGCCAGCAGCCGGGCGGGAGGGCTTAATGAGCAGTTCTTC	CASSRAGGLNEQFF
TRBD1	TRBJ2-5	NA	TRBV5-4	TGTGCCAGCAGCCCTAAAGGACAGGGGGTTTCGATTCAGGAGACCCAGTACTTC	CASSPKGQGVSIQETQYF
NA	TRBJ2-3	NA	TRBV30	TGTGCCTGGAGTGTAAGAGGATACACAGATACGCAGTATTTT	CAWSVRGYTDTQYF
TRBD1	TRBJ2-1	NA	TRBV4-3	TGCGCCAGCAGCCAGGCCATATCACAGGGGGCATCCGAGCAGTTCTTC	CASSQAISQGASEQFF
TRBD1	TRBJ2-7	once	TRBV5-1	TGCGCCAGCAGCTCGTTCCCACCCCGACAGGGGATAGCCTACGAGCAGTACTTC	CASSSFPPRQGIAYEQYF